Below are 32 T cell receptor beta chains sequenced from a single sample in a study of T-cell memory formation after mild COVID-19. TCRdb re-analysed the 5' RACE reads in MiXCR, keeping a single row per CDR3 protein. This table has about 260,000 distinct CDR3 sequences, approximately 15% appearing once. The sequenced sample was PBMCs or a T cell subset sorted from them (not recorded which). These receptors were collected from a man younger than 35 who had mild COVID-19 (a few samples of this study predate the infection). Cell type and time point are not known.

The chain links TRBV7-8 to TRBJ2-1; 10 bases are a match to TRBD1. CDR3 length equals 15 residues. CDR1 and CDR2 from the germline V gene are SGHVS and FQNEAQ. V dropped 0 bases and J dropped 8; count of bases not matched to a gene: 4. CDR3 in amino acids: CASSLAGQGGHEQFF. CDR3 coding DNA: TGTGCCAGCAGCTTAGCCGGACAGGGGGGGCATGAGCAGTTCTTC.

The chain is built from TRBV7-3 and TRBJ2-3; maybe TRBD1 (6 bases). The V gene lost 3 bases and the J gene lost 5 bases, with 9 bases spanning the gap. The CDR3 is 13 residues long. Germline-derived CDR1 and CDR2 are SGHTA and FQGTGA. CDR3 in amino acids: CASSFQGQDTQYF. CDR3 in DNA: TGTGCCAGCAGCTTCCAGGGGCAAGATACGCAGTATTTT.

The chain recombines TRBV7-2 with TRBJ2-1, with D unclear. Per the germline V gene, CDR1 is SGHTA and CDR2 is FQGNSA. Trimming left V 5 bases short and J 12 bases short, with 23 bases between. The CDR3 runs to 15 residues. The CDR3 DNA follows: TGTGCCAGCAGCCCCTGGATTTCGACCCGTTCGGTGCAGTTCTTC. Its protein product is CASSPWISTRSVQFF.

CDR3 protein: CASSVNSGSYNEQFF. Written as DNA, the CDR3 is TGTGCCAGCAGTGTCAATAGTGGTTCCTACAATGAGCAGTTCTTC. The rearrangement links TRBV6-4 to TRBJ2-1; no definite D call. V lost 4 bases, J lost 1 base, and 11 bases lay in between. Per the germline V gene, CDR1 is MRHNA and CDR2 is SNTAGT. The CDR3 extends over 15 amino acids.

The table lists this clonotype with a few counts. CDR3 residues: CASRRTDVNTGELFF. Written as DNA, the CDR3 is TGTGCCAGCCGAAGAACAGACGTGAACACCGGGGAGCTGTTTTTT. The J gene is TRBJ2-2, the V gene TRBV7-8, with D unresolved. V lost 8 bases and J 1 base, leaving 14 bases between the germline ends. The CDR3 length is 15 residues. The germline V gene encodes CDR1 SGHVS and CDR2 FQNEAQ.

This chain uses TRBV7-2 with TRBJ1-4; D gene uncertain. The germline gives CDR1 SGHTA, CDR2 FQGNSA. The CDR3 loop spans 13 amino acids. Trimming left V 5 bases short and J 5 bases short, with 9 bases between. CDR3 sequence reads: CASSRAINEKLFF. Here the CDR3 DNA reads TGTGCCAGCAGCAGGGCTATCAATGAAAAACTGTTTTTT.

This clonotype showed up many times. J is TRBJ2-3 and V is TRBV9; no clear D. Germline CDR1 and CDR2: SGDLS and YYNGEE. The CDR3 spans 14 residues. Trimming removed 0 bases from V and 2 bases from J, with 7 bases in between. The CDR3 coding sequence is TGTGCCAGCAGCGTAGGACACTCCACAGATACGCAGTATTTT. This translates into CASSVGHSTDTQYF. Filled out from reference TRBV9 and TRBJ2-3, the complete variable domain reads DSGVTQTPKHLITATGQRVTLRCSPRSGDLSVYWYQQSLDQGLQFLIQYYNGEERAKGNILERFSAQQFPDLHSELNLSSLELGDSALYFCASSVGHSTDTQYFGPGTRLTVL.

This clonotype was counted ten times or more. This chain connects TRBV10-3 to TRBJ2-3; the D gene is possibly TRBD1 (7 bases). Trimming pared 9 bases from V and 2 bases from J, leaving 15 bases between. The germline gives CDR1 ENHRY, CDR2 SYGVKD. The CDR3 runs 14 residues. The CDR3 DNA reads TGTGCCATTGACCAGGGGGGCCTCACAGATACGCAGTATTTT. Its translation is CAIDQGGLTDTQYF.

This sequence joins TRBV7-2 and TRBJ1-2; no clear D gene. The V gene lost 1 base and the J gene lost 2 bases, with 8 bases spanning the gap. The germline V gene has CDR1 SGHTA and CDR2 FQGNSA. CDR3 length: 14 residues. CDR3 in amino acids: CASSLDRTNYGYTF. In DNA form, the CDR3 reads TGTGCCAGCAGCTTAGATAGGACGAACTATGGCTACACCTTC. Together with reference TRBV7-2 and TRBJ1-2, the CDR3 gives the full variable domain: GAGVSQSPSNKVTEKGKDVELRCDPISGHTALYWYRQSLGQGLEFLIYFQGNSAPDKSGLPSDRFSAERTGGSVSTLTIQRTQQEDSAVYLCASSLDRTNYGYTFGSGTRLTVV.

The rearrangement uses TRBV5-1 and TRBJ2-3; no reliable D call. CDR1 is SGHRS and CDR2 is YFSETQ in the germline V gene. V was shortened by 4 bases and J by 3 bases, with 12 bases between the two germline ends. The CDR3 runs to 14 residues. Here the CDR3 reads CASSPVQATDTQYF. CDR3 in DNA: TGCGCCAGCAGCCCGGTGCAAGCAACAGATACGCAGTATTTT.

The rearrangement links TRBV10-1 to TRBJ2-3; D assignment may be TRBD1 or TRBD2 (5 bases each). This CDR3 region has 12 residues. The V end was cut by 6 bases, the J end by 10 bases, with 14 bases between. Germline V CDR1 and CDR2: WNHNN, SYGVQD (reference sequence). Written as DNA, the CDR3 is TGCGCCAGCAGCGGGGCTAGCAGTGCGCAGTATTTT. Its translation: CASSGASSAQYF.

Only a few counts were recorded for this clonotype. The chain's CDR3 is CASRRDRGFIAKNIQYF. For the CDR3, the DNA is TGTGCCAGCAGGAGGGACAGGGGATTTATTGCCAAAAACATTCAGTACTTC. This sequence joins TRBV6-1 and TRBJ2-4, with 10 bases that match TRBD1. V lost 6 bases, J lost 1 base, and 9 bases stayed unmatched. In germline, CDR1 is MNHNS, CDR2 SASEGT. The CDR3 runs 17 residues.

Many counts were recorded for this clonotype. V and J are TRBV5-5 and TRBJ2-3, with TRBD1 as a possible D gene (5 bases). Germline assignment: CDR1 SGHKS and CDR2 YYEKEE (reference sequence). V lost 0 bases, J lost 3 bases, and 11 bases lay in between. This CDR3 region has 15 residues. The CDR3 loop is CASSLDPGMTDTQYF. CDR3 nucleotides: TGTGCCAGCAGCTTGGATCCAGGGATGACAGATACGCAGTATTTT.

CDR3 amino acids: CASSKRPGTGVITEAFF. The CDR3, as DNA: TGTGCCAGCAGCAAACGTCCCGGGACAGGGGTAATCACTGAAGCTTTCTTT. This sequence joins TRBV14 and TRBJ1-1, with 10 positions matching TRBD1. The CDR3 consists of 17 residues. Germline CDR1 SGHDN, CDR2 FVKESK. J gave up 4 bases and V 5 bases, and 13 bases lay outside the gene matches.

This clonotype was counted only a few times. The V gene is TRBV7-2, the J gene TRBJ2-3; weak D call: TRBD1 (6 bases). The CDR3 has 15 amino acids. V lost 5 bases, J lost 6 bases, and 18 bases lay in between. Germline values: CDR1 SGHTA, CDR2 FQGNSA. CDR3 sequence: CASSRGGTQLDTQYF. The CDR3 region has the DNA TGTGCCAGCAGCCGAGGGGGAACACAGTTGGATACGCAGTATTTT.

The CDR3 here is CASSYSRRGETQYF. In DNA, the CDR3 is TGTGCCAGCAGTTACTCACGGCGCGGCGAGACCCAGTACTTC. The rearrangement uses TRBV6-5 and TRBJ2-5, with unresolved D. The CDR3 spans 14 residues. The V end lost 0 bases, the J end lost 5 bases, and 10 bases lay between the germline ends. Germline V lookup: CDR1 MNHEY, CDR2 SVGAGI.

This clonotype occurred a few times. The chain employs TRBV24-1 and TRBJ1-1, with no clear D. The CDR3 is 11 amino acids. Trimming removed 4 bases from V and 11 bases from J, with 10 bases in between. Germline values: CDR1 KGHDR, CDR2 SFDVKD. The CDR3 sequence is CATSDGQKAFF. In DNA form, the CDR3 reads TGTGCCACCAGTGACGGGCAAAAGGCTTTCTTT.

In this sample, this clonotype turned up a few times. CDR3 sequence reads: CASSQDGHAGELFF. CDR3 nucleotide sequence: TGCGCCAGCAGCCAAGATGGCCACGCCGGGGAGCTGTTTTTT. The rearrangement uses TRBV4-3 and TRBJ2-2; no firm D call. The CDR3 contains 14 residues. The germline V gene has CDR1 LGHNA and CDR2 YSLEER. V lost 0 bases to trimming and J lost 6 bases, with 8 bases between them.

The CDR3 DNA reads TGTGCCATCAGCGACGGGGACAAGCAGTACGTC. It yields the protein CAISDGDKQYV. The chain is built from TRBV10-3 and TRBJ2-7; D may be TRBD1 (6 bases). Trimming pared 6 bases from V and 8 bases from J, leaving 11 bases between. This CDR3 comprises 11 residues. From germline, CDR1 is ENHRY and CDR2 SYGVKD.

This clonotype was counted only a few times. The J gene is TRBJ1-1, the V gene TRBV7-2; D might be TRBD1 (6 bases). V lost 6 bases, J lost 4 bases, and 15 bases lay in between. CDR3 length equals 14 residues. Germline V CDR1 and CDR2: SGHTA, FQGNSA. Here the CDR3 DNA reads TGTGCCAGCAGACAACAGGGTAGGGGCACTGAAGCTTTCTTT. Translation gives CASRQQGRGTEAFF.

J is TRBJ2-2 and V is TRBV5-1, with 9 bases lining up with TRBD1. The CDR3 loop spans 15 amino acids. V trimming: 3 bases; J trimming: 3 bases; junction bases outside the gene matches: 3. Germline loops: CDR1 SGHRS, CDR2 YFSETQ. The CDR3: CASSWTGDHTGELFF. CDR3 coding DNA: TGCGCCAGCAGCTGGACAGGGGACCACACCGGGGAGCTGTTTTTT.

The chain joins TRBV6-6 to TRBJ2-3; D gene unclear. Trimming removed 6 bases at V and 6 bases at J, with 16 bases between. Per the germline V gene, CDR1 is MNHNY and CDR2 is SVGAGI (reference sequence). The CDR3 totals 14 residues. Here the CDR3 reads CASSFSPKEDTQYF. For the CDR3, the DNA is TGTGCCAGCAGCTTTTCCCCCAAGGAGGATACGCAGTATTTT.

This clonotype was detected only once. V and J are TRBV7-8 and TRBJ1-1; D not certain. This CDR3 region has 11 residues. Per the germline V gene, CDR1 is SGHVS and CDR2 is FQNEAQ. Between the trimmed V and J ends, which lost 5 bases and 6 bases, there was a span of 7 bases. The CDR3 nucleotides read TGTGCCAGCAGCGCTGAACCTGAAGCTTTCTTT. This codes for CASSAEPEAFF.

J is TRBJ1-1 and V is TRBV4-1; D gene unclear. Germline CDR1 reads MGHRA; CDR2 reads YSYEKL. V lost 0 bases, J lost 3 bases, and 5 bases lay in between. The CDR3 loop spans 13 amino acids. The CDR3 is CASSQDGDTEAFF. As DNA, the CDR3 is TGCGCCAGCAGCCAAGACGGAGACACTGAAGCTTTCTTT.

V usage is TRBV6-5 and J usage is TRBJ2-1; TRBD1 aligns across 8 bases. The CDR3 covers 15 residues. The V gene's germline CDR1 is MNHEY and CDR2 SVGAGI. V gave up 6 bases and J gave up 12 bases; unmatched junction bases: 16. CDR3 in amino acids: CASSLGQGHRKGQFF. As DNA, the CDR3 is TGTGCCAGCAGCCTTGGACAGGGCCACAGGAAAGGGCAGTTCTTC.

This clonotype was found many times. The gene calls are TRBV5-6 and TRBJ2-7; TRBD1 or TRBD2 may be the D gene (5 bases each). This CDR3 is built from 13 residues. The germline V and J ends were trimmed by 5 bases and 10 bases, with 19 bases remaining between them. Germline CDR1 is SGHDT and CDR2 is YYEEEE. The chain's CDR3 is CASSIGTQDGQYV. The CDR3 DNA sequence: TGTGCCAGCAGTATCGGGACCCAGGACGGACAGTACGTC.

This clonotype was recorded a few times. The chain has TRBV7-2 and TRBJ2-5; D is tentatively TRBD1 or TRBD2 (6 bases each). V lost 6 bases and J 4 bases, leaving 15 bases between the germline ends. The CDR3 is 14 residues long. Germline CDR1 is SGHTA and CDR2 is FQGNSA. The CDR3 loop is CASSPAGGAETQYF. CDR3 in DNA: TGTGCCAGCAGTCCTGCCGGGGGCGCAGAGACCCAGTACTTC.

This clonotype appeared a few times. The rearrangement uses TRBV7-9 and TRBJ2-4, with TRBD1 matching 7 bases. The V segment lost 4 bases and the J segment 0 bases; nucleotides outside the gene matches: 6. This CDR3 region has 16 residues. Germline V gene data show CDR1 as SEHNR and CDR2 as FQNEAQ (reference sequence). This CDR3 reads CASSSRDSQAKNIQYF. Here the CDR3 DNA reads TGTGCCAGCAGCTCAAGGGACAGCCAAGCCAAAAACATTCAGTACTTC.

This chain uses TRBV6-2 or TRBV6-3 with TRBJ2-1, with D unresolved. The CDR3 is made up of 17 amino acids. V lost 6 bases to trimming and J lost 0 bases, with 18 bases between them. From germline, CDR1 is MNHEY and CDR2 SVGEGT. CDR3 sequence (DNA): TGTGCCAGCAGCCCTAGTGTACTTCATAGCTCCTACAATGAGCAGTTCTTC. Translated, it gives CASSPSVLHSSYNEQFF.

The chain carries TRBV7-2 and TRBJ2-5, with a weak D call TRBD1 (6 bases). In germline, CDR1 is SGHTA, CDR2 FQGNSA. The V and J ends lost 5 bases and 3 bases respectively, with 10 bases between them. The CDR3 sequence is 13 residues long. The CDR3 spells CASSPGQEETQYF. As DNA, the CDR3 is TGTGCCAGCAGCCCGGGACAAGAAGAGACCCAGTACTTC.

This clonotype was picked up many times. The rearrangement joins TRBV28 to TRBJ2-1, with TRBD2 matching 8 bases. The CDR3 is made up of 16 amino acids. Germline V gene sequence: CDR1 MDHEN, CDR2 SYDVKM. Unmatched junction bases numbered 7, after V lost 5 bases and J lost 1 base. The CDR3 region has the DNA TGTGCCAGCAGTGTCACGGGGGGGGTATCCTACAATGAGCAGTTCTTC. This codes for CASSVTGGVSYNEQFF. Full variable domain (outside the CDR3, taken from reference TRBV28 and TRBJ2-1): DVKVTQSSRYLVKRTGEKVFLECVQDMDHENMFWYRQDPGLGLRLIYFSYDVKMKEKGDIPEGYSVSREKKERFSLILESASTNQTSMYLCASSVTGGVSYNEQFFGPGTRLTVL.

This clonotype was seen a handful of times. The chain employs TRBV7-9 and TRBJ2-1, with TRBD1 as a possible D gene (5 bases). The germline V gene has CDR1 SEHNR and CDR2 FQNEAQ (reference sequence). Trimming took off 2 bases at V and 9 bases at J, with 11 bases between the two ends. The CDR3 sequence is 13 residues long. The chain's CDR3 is CASSLLGRGEQFF. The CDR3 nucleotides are TGTGCCAGCAGCTTACTAGGTAGGGGTGAGCAGTTCTTC.